This T cell receptor (beta chain) derives from a study of blood T cell repertoires in COVID-19. On the study more broadly: The United States, Italy and Spain were the sources of the acute and convalescent COVID-19 samples.

CDR3 length: 15 amino acids. The germline V and J ends were trimmed by 1 base and 5 bases, with 14 bases remaining between them. From germline, CDR1 is MGHRA and CDR2 YSYEKL. In the authors' workflow: Amplified reference gene primers provided the basis for estimating nucleated cell counts. Data came from immunoSEQ multiplex PCR; TCRdb stores just in-frame clones and leaves some out. The DNA gave D and trimming, while V, J and clone size come from that table. This sample has more than 10,000 clones; around four fifths occur once, and the top ten carry less than 45%. This receptor was identified in an elderly woman with acute or convalescent COVID-19. Sequencing was done on a sample of peripheral blood. The chain recombines TRBV4-1 with TRBJ1-2; TRBD1 might be the D (5 bases). The CDR3, as DNA: TGCGCCAGCAGCCAAGTCGGGGGGGAGGGGTATGGCTACACCTTC. Translation gives CASSQVGGEGYGYTF.